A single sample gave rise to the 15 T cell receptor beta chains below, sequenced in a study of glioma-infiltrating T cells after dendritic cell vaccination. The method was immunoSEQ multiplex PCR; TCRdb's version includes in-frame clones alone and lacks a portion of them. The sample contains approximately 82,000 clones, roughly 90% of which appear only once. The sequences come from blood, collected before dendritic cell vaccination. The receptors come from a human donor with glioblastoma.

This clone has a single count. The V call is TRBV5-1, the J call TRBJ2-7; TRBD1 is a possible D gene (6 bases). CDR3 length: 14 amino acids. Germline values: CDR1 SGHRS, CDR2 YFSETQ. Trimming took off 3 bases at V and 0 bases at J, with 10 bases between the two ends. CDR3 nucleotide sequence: TGCGCCAGCAGCTACAAGGACAGCTCCTACGAGCAGTACTTC. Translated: CASSYKDSSYEQYF. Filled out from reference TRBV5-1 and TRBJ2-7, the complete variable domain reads KAGVTQTPRYLIKTRGQQVTLSCSPISGHRSVSWYQQTPGQGLQFLFEYFSETQRNKGNFPGRFSGRQFSNSRSEMNVSTLELGDSALYLCASSYKDSSYEQYFGPGTRLTVT.

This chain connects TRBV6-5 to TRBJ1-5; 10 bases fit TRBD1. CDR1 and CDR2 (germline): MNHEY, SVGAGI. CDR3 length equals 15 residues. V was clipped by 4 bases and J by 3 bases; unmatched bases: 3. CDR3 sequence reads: CASSSTGGFNQPQHF. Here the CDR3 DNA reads TGTGCCAGCAGTTCGACAGGGGGCTTCAATCAGCCCCAGCATTTT.

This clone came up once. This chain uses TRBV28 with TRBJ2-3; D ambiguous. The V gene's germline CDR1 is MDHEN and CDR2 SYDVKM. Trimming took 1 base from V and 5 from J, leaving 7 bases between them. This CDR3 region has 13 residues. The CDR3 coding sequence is TGTGCCAGCAGTTTATCCGCCGGAGATACGCAGTATTTT. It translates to CASSLSAGDTQYF.

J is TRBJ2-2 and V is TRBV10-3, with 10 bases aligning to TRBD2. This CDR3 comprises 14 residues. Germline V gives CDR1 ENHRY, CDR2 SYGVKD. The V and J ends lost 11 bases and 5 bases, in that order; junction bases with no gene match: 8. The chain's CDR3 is CAVSSGSGTGELFF. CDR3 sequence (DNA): TGTGCCGTTTCTAGCGGGAGTGGAACCGGGGAGCTGTTTTTT.

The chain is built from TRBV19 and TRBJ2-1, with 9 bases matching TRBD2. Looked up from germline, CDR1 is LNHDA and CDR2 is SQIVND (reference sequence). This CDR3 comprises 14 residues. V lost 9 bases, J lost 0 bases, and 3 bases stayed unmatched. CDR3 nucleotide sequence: TGTGCCAGCGTTAGCGGGAGCTCCTACAATGAGCAGTTCTTC. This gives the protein CASVSGSSYNEQFF.

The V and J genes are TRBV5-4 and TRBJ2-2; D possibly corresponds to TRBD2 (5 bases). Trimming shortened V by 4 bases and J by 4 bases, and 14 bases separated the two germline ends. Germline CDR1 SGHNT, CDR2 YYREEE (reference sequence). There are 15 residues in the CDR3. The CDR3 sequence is CASSTDWSPTGELFF. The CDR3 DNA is TGTGCCAGCAGCACGGACTGGTCGCCCACCGGGGAGCTGTTTTTT.

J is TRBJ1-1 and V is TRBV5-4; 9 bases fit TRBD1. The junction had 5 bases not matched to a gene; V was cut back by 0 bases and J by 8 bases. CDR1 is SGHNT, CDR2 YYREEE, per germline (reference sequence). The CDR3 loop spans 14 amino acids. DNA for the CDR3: TGTGCCAGCAGCTTGGTTACAGGGGGCGGCGAAGCTTTCTTT. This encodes CASSLVTGGGEAFF.

DNA of the CDR3: TGCGCCAGCAGCCTCGAACAGGGAGTGCACACTGAAGCTTTCTTT. It is translated as CASSLEQGVHTEAFF. The chain carries TRBV4-1 and TRBJ1-1; D is perhaps TRBD1 (6 bases). Germline V gives CDR1 MGHRA, CDR2 YSYEKL. The CDR3 extends over 15 amino acids. The germline V and J ends were trimmed by 4 bases and 3 bases, with 15 bases remaining between them.

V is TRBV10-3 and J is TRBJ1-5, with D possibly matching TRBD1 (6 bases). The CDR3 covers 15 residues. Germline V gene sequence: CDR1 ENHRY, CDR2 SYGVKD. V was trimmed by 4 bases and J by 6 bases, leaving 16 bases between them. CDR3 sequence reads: CAISGRGGIGQPQHF. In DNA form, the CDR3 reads TGTGCCATCAGTGGAAGAGGGGGAATTGGTCAGCCCCAGCATTTT.

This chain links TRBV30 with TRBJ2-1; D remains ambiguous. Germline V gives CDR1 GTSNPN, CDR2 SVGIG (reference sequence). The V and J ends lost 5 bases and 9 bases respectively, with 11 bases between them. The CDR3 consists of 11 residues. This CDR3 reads CAWARFGEQFF. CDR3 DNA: TGTGCCTGGGCTAGGTTTGGTGAGCAGTTCTTC.

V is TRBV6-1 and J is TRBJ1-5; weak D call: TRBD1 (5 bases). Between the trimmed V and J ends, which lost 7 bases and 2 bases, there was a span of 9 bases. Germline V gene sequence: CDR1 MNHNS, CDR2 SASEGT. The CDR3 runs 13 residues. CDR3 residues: CASTPTGNQPQHF. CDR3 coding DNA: TGTGCCAGCACCCCGACAGGCAATCAGCCCCAGCATTTT.

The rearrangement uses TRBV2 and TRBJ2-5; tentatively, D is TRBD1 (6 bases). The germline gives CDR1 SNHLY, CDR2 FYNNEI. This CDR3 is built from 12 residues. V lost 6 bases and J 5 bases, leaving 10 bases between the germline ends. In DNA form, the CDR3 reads TGTGCCAGCAGGGGGGCCGGGGAGACCCAGTACTTC. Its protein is CASRGAGETQYF.

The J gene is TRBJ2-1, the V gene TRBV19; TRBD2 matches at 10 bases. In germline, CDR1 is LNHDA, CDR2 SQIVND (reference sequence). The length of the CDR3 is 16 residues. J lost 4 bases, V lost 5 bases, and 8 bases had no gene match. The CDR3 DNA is TGTGCCAGTAGTCCTCGGACTAGCGGCTTTTACAATGAGCAGTTCTTC. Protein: CASSPRTSGFYNEQFF.

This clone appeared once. The CDR3 reads CASSPTGTGVFEQYF. CDR3 nucleotides: TGCGCCAGCAGCCCAACCGGGACAGGGGTTTTCGAGCAGTACTTC. The rearrangement links TRBV4-1 to TRBJ2-7; TRBD1 matches 10 bases. CDR1 and CDR2 (germline): MGHRA, YSYEKL. This CDR3 is built from 15 residues. The ends lost 4 bases at V and 6 bases at J; junction bases unmatched: 9.

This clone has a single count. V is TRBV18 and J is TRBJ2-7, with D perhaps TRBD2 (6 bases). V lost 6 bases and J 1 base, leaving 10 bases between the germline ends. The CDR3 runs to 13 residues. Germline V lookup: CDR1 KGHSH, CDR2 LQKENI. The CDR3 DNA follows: TGTGCCAGCTCCTACGGGAGATCCTACGAGCAGTACTTC. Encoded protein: CASSYGRSYEQYF.